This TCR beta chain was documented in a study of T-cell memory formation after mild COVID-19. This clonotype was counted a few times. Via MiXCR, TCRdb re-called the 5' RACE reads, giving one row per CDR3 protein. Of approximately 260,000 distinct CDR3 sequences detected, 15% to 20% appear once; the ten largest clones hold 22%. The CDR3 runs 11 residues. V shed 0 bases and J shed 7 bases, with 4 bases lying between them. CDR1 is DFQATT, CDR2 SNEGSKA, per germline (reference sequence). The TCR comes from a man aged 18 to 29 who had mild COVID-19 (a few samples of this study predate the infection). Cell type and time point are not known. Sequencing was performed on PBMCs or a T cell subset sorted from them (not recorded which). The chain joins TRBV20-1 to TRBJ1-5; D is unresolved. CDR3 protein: CSARDPQPQHF. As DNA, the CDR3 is TGCAGTGCTAGAGATCCCCAGCCCCAGCATTTT.